The 3 T cell receptor beta chains reported below all come from one sample, sequenced in a study of blood T cell repertoires in COVID-19. Libraries were prepared by immunoSEQ multiplex PCR; TCRdb keeps only in-frame clonotypes and omits some of them. The data hold more than 350,000 clones, with 80% to 90% observed a single time. The sequenced sample was peripheral blood. These receptors were collected from a woman aged 30 to 39 with COVID-19, enrolled during active disease.

The chain couples TRBV7-6 to TRBJ2-5; TRBD1 aligns across 10 bases. The CDR3 loop spans 20 amino acids. Trimming at V came to 1 base and at J to 1 base, leaving 15 bases not matched to a gene. Germline V gene sequence: CDR1 SGHVS, CDR2 FNYEAQ. The CDR3 loop reads CASSLGPTGGFSSSQETQYF. CDR3 in DNA: TGTGCCAGCAGCTTAGGACCGACAGGGGGCTTTTCTTCTAGCCAAGAGACCCAGTACTTC.

The chain employs TRBV6-5 and TRBJ1-6; the D is unclear. Trimming cost V 6 bases and J 7 bases, with 7 bases left between them. The CDR3 contains 12 residues. Germline V lookup: CDR1 MNHEY, CDR2 SVGAGI. CDR3 amino acids: CASSGINSPLHF. CDR3 DNA sequence: TGTGCCAGCAGCGGGATCAATTCACCCCTCCACTTT.

Here the CDR3 DNA reads TGCGCCAGCAGCCCTCGAGGTAGCTCCTATATGGGTGAGCAGTTCTTC. Translation gives CASSPRGSSYMGEQFF. The V and J genes are TRBV4-1 and TRBJ2-1, with unresolved D. V lost 4 bases and J 9 bases, leaving 22 bases between the germline ends. The CDR3 sequence is 16 residues long. CDR1 is MGHRA and CDR2 is YSYEKL in the germline V gene.